The present T cell receptor (beta chain) was sequenced within a study of blood T cell repertoires in COVID-19 (TCRdb year 2020). About the study as a whole: Collaborator samples came from the United States, Italy and Spain and covered acute and convalescent phases of COVID-19. The prospective study material was composed of cDNA or gDNA derived from T cells, B-cell-depleted T cells, or PBMCs. Subjects who had been exposed to COVID-19, were actively infected with it, or had recovered from it provided the deeply sampled blood TCRbeta repertoires that made up the dataset. A freely available public database, intended as a resource for researchers studying the immune response to SARS-CoV-2, is where the repertoires were released. The samples were drawn from two sources: the first 160 participants of the ongoing ImmuneRACE study, and 1,200 or so subjects contributed by 6 global collaborators. Nearly every sample came with metadata listing a de-identified subject ID, COVID-19 status, age in years and sex. HLA class I and class II types, where available, came from metadata supplied by the sample provider rather than from assay-based typing. Results the study describes overall, beyond this receptor: The amount of clinical and demographic metadata varied by source and participant and was provided uncurated.

The germline V gene gives CDR1 as MNHEY and CDR2 as SVGAGI. Its CDR3 holds 14 amino acids, cysteine through phenylalanine. Only the CDR3 part of the read is kept: 42 bases, read in frame from the first base. Trimming leaves V shorter by 4 bases and J shorter by 2 bases, with the junction holding 3 bases beyond the gene matches. TCRbeta CDR3 regions were amplified from genomic DNA by means of the immunoSEQ Assay, a bias-controlled multiplex PCR. The study's processing was this. The number of nucleated cells in each sample was estimated from the amplification of reference gene primers within the assay. Sequence reads were collapsed and filtered to measure the absolute abundance of every unique TCRbeta CDR3 rearrangement. Productive Simpson clonality was computed per sample as the square root of Simpson's diversity index over productive rearrangements. As stored in TCRdb, this immuneACCESS dataset retains in-frame rearrangements with V and J assigned. A fraction of the clones does not appear; measured against another copy, unresolved V genes explain less than half of the discrepancy, and the remainder lacks a known reason. V, J and clone size derive from that table, while D and trimming were established from the DNA sequence. The sample table records approximately 150,000 clones; 87% of these occur just once. 11% of the sample rests with the top ten.

In the prospective study, participants were about 18 to 90 years old, resided in fewer than 25 geographic areas of the United States, and were enrolled through a virtual design. In the prospective study, cohorts were assigned on the basis of participant-reported clinical history obtained from a screening survey and a study questionnaire. ImmuneRACE Cohort 3 recovered participants were defined by two consecutive negative NP/OP PCR tests, healthcare professional clearance, or symptom resolution. In the prospective study, whole blood, serum and a nasopharyngeal or oropharyngeal swab were collected from each participant by mobile phlebotomists. Over a roughly 2-month period, participants in the prospective study had the option of providing additional blood draws and questionnaires. Before DNA extraction, blood samples from the prospective study were shipped at room temperature or frozen. Turning to this clone: Its antigen has not been determined. Per-base quality was not reported, and no clone a single base away is much larger than it.

The TCR comes from a man between 60 and 70 years old who had recovered from COVID-19. The chain joins TRBV6-5 to TRBJ2-3, with TRBD2 matching 7 junction bases. Sample: PBMCs or T cells enriched from blood (not recorded which). The CDR3 in this case is CASSWGGTTDTQYF. The nucleotide sequence is TGTGCCAGCAGTTGGGGGGGGACCACAGATACGCAGTATTTT.